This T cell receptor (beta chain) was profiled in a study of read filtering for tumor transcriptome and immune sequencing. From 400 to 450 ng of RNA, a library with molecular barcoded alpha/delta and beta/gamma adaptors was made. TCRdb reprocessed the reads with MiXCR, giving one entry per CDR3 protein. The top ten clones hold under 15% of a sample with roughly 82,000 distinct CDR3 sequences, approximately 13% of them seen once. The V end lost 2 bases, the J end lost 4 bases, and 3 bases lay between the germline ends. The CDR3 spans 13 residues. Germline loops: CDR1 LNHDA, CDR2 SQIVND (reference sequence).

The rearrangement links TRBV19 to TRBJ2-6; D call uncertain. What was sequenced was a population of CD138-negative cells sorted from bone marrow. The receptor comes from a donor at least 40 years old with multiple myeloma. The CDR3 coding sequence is TGTGCCAGTAGTATAACCGGGGCCAACGTCCTGACTTTC. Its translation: CASSITGANVLTF.